This T cell receptor (beta chain) was obtained from a study of OX40 agonist ivuxolimab in advanced cancers. Points from the study as a whole: Both CD4+ and CD8+ T cell populations in blood had undergone clonal expansion by week 6 at 0.1 to 3.0 mg/kg.

Clones were read by immunoSEQ multiplex PCR, and TCRdb kept only the in-frame ones, dropping some. Of some 51,000 clones detected, around 85% appear once; the ten largest clones hold more than 9.5%. Germline CDR1 reads SGHAT; CDR2 reads FQNNGV. Trimming at V came to 3 bases and at J to 4 bases, leaving 8 bases not matched to a gene. The CDR3 runs 15 residues. As to this clone: Its cognate antigen is unknown.

The sequencing here drew on CD4+ or CD8+ T cells sorted from blood, taken in a trial of the OX40 agonist ivuxolimab. This receptor was obtained from an adult with an advanced solid tumor such as melanoma, head and neck, liver or kidney cancer. The chain joins TRBV11-2 to TRBJ1-2; 7 bases are a match to TRBD1. CDR3 bases: TGTGCCAGCAGCTTTTCAAGGGACAGCCTCTATGGCTACACCTTC. Translating gives CASSFSRDSLYGYTF.